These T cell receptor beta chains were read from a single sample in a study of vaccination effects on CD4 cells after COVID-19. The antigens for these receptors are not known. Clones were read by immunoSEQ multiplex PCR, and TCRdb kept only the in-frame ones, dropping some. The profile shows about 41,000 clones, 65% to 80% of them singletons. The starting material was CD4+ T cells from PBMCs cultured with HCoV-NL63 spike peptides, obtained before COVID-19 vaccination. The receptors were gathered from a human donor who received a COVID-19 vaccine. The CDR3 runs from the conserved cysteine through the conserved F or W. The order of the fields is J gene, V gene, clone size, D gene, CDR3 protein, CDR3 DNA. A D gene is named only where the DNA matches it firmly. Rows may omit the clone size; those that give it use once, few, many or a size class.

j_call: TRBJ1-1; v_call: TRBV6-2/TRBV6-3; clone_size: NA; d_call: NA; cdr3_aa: CASSSTAPSRNSEAFF; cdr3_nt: TGTGCCAGCAGTTCTACAGCTCCCTCCCGGAACTCTGAAGCTTTCTTT
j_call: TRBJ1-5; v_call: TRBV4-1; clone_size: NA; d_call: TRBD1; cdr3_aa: CASSQPDRDSNQPQHF; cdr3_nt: TGCGCCAGCAGCCAACCCGACAGGGATAGCAATCAGCCCCAGCATTTT
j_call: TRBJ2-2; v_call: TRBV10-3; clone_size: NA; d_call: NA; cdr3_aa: CAISDGGDTGELFF; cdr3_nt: TGTGCCATCAGTGATGGCGGGGACACCGGGGAGCTGTTTTTT
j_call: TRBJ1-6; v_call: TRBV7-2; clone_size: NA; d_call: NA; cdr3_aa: CASSLGPPTPLYNSPLHF; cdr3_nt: TGTGCCAGCAGCTTAGGTCCTCCCACGCCCCTTTATAATTCACCCCTCCACTTT
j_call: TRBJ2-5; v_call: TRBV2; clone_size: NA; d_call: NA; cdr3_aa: CASSDSGQETQYF; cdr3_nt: TGTGCCAGCAGTGATAGCGGCCAAGAGACCCAGTACTTC
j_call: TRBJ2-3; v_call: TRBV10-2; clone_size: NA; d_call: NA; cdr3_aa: CASSLSTDTQYF; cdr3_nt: TGCGCCAGCAGCCTGAGCACAGATACGCAGTATTTT
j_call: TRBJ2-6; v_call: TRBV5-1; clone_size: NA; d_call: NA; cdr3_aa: CASNALSGANVLTF; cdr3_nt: TGCGCCAGTAATGCCCTCTCTGGGGCCAACGTCCTGACTTTC
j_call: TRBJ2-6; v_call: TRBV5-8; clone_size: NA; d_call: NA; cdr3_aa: CASILTGRASGANVLTF; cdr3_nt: TGTGCCAGCATCCTAACGGGGAGAGCCTCTGGGGCCAACGTCCTGACTTTC
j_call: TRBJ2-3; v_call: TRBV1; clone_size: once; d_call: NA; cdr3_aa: CTSSHQATSGAVDEDTQYF; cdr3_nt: TGCACCAGCAGCCACCAAGCCACTTCGGGAGCGGTGGATGAAGATACGCAGTATTTT
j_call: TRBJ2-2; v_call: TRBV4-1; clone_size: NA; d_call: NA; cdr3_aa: CASSPGPGDTGELFF; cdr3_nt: TGCGCCAGCAGCCCCGGGCCGGGGGACACCGGGGAGCTGTTTTTT
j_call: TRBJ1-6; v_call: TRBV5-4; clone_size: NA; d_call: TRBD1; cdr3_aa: CASSGGQDNNSPLHF; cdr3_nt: TGTGCCAGCAGCGGCGGACAGGATAATAATTCACCCCTCCACTTT
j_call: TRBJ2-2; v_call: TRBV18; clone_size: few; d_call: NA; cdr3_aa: CASSHQGSWNTGELFF; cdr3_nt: TGTGCCAGCTCACATCAGGGAAGTTGGAACACCGGGGAGCTGTTTTTT
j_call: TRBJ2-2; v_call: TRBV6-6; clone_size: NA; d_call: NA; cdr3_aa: CASSDNTHSNTGELFF; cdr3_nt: TGTGCCAGCAGCGATAACACTCATTCGAACACCGGGGAGCTGTTTTTT
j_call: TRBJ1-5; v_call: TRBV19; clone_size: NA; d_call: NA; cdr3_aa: CASSIAGVSNQPQHF; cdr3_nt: TGTGCCAGTAGTATAGCCGGGGTTAGCAATCAGCCCCAGCATTTT
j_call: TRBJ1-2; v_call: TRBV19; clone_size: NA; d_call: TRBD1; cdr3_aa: CASSERTGVHGYTF; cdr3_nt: TGTGCCAGTAGCGAAAGGACAGGGGTTCATGGCTACACCTTC
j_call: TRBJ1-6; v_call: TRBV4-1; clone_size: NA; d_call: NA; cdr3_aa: CASSQARASSYNSPLHF; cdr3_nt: TGCGCCAGCAGCCAAGCCAGGGCGAGCTCCTATAATTCACCCCTCCACTTT
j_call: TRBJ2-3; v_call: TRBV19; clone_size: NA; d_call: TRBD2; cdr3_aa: CASTVLAGGSTDTQYF; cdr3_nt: TGTGCCAGTACTGTCCTAGCGGGGGGTAGCACAGATACGCAGTATTTT
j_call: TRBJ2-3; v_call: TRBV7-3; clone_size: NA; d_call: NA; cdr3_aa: CASSPQGFTDTQYF; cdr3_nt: TGTGCCAGCAGCCCCCAGGGGTTTACAGATACGCAGTATTTT
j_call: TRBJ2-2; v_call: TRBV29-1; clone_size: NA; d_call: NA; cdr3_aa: CSVGDTGELFF; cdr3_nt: TGCAGCGTTGGGGACACCGGGGAGCTGTTTTTT
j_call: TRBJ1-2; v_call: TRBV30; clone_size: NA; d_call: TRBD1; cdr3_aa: CAWNPMTGVNYGYTF; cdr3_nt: TGTGCCTGGAACCCGATGACAGGGGTGAACTATGGCTACACCTTC
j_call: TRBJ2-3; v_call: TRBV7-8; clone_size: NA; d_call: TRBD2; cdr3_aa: CASSFGLAGRDTQYF; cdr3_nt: TGTGCCAGCAGCTTCGGACTAGCGGGGAGGGATACGCAGTATTTT
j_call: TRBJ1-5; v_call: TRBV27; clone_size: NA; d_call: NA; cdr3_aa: CASSQDGGNQPQHF; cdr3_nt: TGTGCCAGCTCCCAGGACGGGGGAAATCAGCCCCAGCATTTT